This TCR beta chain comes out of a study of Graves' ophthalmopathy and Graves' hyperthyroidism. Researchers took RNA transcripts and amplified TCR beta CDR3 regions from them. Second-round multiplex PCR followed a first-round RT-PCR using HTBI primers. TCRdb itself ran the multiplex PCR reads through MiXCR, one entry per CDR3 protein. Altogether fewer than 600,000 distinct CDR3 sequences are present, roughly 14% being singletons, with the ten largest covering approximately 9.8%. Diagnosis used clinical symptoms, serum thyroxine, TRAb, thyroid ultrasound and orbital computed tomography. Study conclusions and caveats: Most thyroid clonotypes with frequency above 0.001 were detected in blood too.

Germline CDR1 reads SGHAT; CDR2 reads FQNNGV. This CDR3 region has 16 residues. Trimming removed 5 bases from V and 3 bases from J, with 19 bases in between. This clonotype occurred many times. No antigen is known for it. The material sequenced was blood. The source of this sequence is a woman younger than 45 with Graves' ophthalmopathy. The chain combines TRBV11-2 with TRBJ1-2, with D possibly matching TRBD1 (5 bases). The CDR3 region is CASSRPGGPRHYGYTF. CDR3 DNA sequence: TGTGCCAGCAGCCGACCCGGGGGACCGAGGCACTATGGCTACACCTTC.